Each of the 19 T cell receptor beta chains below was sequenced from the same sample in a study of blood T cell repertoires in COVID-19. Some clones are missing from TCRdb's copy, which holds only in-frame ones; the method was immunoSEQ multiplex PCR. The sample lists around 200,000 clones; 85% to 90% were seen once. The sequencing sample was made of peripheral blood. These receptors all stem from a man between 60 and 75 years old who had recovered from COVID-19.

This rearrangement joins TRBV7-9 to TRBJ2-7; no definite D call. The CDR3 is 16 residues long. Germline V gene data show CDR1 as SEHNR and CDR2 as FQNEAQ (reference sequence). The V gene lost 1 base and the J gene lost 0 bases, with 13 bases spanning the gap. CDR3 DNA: TGTGCCAGCAGCTTAGGGCTGAATACCCGCTCCTACGAGCAGTACTTC. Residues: CASSLGLNTRSYEQYF.

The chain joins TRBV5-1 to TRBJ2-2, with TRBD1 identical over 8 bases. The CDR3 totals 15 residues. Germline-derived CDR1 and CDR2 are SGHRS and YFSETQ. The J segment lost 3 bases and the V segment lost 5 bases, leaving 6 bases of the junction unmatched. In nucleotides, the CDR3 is TGCGCCAGCAGATTGAACAGGGGGTACACCGGGGAGCTGTTTTTT. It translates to CASRLNRGYTGELFF.

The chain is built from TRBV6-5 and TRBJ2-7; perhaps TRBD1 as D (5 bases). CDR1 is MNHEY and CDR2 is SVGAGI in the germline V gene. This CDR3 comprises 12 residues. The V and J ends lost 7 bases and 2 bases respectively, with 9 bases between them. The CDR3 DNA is TGTGCCAGCACAGGACAAACCTACGAGCAGTACTTC. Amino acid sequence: CASTGQTYEQYF.

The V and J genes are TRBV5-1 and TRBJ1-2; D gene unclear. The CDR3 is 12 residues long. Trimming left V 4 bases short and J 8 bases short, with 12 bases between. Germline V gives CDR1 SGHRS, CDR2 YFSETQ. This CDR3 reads CASSQTPGGYTF. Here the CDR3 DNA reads TGCGCCAGCAGCCAGACCCCCGGGGGCTACACCTTC.

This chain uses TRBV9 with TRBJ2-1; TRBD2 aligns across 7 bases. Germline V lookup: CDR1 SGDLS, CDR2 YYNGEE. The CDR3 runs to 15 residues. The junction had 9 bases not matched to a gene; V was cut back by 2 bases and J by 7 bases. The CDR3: CASSVIPWEGNEQFF. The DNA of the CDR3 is TGTGCCAGCAGCGTGATCCCGTGGGAGGGGAATGAGCAGTTCTTC. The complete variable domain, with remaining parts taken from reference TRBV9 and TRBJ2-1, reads DSGVTQTPKHLITATGQRVTLRCSPRSGDLSVYWYQQSLDQGLQFLIQYYNGEERAKGNILERFSAQQFPDLHSELNLSSLELGDSALYFCASSVIPWEGNEQFFGPGTRLTVL.

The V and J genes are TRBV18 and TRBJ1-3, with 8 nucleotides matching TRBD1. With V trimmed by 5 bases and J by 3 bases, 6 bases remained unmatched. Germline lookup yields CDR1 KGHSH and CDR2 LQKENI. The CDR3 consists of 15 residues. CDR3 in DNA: TGTGCCAGCTCATCAGGGGGCGGAGGTGGAAACACCATATATTTT. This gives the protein CASSSGGGGGNTIYF.

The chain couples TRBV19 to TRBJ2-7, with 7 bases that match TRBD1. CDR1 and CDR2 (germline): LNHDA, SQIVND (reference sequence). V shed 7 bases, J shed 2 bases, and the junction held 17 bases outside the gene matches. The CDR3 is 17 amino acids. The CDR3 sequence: CASNPPGQKDLAYEQYF. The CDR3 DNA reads TGTGCCAGTAACCCCCCGGGACAGAAGGACCTAGCCTACGAGCAGTACTTC.

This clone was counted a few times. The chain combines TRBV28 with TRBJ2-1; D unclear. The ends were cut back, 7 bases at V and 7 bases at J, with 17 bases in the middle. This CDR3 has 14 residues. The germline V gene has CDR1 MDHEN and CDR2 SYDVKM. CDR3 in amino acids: CASNRRWRWNEQFF. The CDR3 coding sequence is TGTGCCAGCAACCGTAGGTGGCGGTGGAATGAGCAGTTCTTC.

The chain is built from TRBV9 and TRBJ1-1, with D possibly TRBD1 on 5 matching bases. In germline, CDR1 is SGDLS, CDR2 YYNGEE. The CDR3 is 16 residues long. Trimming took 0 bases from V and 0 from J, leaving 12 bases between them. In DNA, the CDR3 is TGTGCCAGCAGCGTAGGGCCAGGGACTTTGAACACTGAAGCTTTCTTT. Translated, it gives CASSVGPGTLNTEAFF.

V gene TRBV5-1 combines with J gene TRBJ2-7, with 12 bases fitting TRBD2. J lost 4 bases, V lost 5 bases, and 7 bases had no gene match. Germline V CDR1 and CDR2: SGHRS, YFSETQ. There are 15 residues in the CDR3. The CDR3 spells CASRLLAGGQYEQYF. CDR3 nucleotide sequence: TGCGCCAGCAGGTTACTAGCGGGAGGTCAATACGAGCAGTACTTC.

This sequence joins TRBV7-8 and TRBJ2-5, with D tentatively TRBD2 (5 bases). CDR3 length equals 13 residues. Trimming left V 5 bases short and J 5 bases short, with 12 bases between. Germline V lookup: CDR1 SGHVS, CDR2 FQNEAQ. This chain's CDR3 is CASSRTALETQYF. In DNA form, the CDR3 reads TGTGCCAGCAGCCGGACTGCCCTCGAGACCCAGTACTTC.

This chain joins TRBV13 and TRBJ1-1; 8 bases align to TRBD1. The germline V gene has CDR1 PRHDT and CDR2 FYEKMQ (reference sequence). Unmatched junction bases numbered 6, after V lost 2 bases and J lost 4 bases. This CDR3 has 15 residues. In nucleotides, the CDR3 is TGTGCCAGCAGCTTATATTGGCAGGGGGCCACTGAAGCTTTCTTT. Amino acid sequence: CASSLYWQGATEAFF.

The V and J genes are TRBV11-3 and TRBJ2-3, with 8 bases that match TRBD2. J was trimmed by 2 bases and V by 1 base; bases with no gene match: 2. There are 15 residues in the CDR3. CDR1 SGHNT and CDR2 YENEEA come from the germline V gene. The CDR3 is CASSLGTSPTDTQYF. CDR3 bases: TGTGCCAGCAGCTTAGGGACTAGCCCCACAGATACGCAGTATTTT.

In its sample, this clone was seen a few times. The CDR3 loop is CASSPAGLAGGFGYNEQFF. The CDR3 DNA sequence: TGCGCCAGCAGCCCCGCGGGACTAGCGGGGGGGTTTGGCTACAATGAGCAGTTCTTC. The chain employs TRBV4-3 and TRBJ2-1; 16 nucleotides align to TRBD2. Germline V gene data show CDR1 as LGHNA and CDR2 as YSLEER. Trimming cost V 4 bases and J 3 bases; bases outside gene matches: 9. This CDR3 region has 19 residues.

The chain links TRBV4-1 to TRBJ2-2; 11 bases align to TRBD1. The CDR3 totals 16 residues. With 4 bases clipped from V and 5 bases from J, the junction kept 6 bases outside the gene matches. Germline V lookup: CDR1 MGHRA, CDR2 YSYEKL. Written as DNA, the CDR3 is TGCGCCAGCAGCCCGACCGGGACAGGGGGGACCGGGGAGCTGTTTTTT. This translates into CASSPTGTGGTGELFF.

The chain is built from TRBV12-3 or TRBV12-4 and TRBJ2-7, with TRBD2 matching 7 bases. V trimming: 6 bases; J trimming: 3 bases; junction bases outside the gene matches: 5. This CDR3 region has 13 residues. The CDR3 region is CASRPPGGYEQYF. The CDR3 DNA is TGTGCCAGCAGACCGCCGGGGGGCTACGAGCAGTACTTC.

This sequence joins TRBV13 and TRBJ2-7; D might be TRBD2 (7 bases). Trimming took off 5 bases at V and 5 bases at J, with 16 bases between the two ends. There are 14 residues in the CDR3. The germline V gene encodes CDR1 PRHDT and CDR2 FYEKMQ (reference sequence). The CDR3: CASSQGGVLNEQYF. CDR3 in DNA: TGTGCCAGCAGCCAAGGGGGGGTTCTAAACGAGCAGTACTTC.

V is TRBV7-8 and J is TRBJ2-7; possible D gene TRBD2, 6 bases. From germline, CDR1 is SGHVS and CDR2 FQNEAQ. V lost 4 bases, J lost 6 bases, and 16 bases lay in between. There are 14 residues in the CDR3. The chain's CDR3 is CASSSRGEWSEQYF. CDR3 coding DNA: TGTGCCAGCAGCTCGCGGGGTGAGTGGTCCGAGCAGTACTTC.

This chain's CDR3 is CASGILAGAREETQYF. In nucleotides, the CDR3 is TGCGCCAGCGGTATATTAGCGGGGGCCCGAGAGGAGACCCAGTACTTC. The chain couples TRBV5-1 to TRBJ2-5; 9 bases line up with TRBD2. Germline trimming cut 7 bases from V and 5 bases from J; bases unmatched to any gene: 15. The CDR3 has 16 amino acids. Germline values: CDR1 SGHRS, CDR2 YFSETQ.